These T cell receptor beta chains were read from a single sample in a study of T cells in Graves' hyperthyroidism and ophthalmopathy. TCRdb reanalysed the multiplex PCR reads using MiXCR and keeps one entry per CDR3 protein. The table lists roughly 570,000 distinct CDR3 sequences, 46% of them singletons. The sample was peripheral blood or thyroid tissue (not recorded which). Receptors were obtained from an adult woman with Graves' disease, either hyperthyroidism or ophthalmopathy (not recorded which). Both conserved end residues are part of each CDR3. Each record gives: V gene, clone size, CDR3 length, D gene, J gene, CDR3 protein, CDR3 DNA. A D gene is named only where the DNA matches it firmly. Clone size is not always given. Where it is, it says once, few, many or a class for expanded clones.

TRBV7-3	NA	14	NA	TRBJ1-4	CASSLLGGSEKLFF	TGTGCCAGCAGCTTACTCGGGGGGAGTGAAAAACTGTTTTTT
TRBV10-3	few	15	NA	TRBJ1-1	CAIRQRRGVNTEAFF	TGTGCCATCAGACAGAGGCGTGGAGTGAACACTGAAGCTTTCTTT
TRBV19	NA	13	NA	TRBJ1-5	CASGWRERSYEHF	TGTGCCAGTGGCTGGCGGGAGAGGTCCTACGAGCATTTT
TRBV7-3	many	15	TRBD2	TRBJ2-5	CASSLTSGEAETQYF	TGTGCCAGCAGCTTGACTAGCGGAGAAGCGGAGACCCAGTACTTC
TRBV7-2	NA	12	TRBD1	TRBJ1-1	CASSRQGARAFF	TGTGCCAGCAGCCGACAGGGGGCGCGAGCTTTCTTT
TRBV2	NA	16	TRBD1	TRBJ1-6	CASKGDRGSYNSPLHF	TGTGCCAGCAAGGGGGACAGGGGGAGCTATAATTCACCCCTCCACTTT
TRBV9	NA	16	NA	TRBJ2-7	CASSLRGGRITYEQYF	TGTGCCAGCAGCCTCCGTGGGGGACGGATAACCTACGAGCAGTACTTC
TRBV2	many	16	NA	TRBJ2-7	CASSGPDRRQTREQYF	TGTGCCAGCAGTGGGCCTGATCGACGCCAAACCCGCGAGCAGTACTTC
TRBV7-9	many	15	NA	TRBJ2-2	CASSPTSRGTGELFF	TGTGCCAGCAGCCCCACGAGCCGGGGGACCGGGGAGCTGTTTTTT
TRBV28	NA	15	TRBD1	TRBJ2-5	CASSGHRGTQETQYF	TGTGCCAGCAGTGGACACAGGGGGACCCAAGAGACCCAGTACTTC
TRBV7-3	NA	13	NA	TRBJ2-2	CASSLDSEQELFF	TGTGCCAGCAGCTTAGACTCGGAGCAGGAGCTGTTTTTT
TRBV6-6	many	14	NA	TRBJ2-5	CASRPGGRPETQYF	TGTGCCAGCAGACCCGGGGGCCGTCCGGAGACCCAGTACTTC
TRBV5-1	many	15	TRBD2	TRBJ2-5	CASSVGTSGQETQYF	TGCGCCAGCAGCGTGGGGACTAGCGGTCAAGAGACCCAGTACTTC
TRBV7-3	many	14	NA	TRBJ2-7	CASSSSQGVNEQYF	TGTGCCAGCAGCTCGTCACAGGGAGTCAACGAGCAGTACTTC
TRBV25-1	NA	16	NA	TRBJ2-7	CASRVVRTPSLGEQYF	TGTGCCAGCAGGGTCGTGAGGACACCCTCGCTTGGGGAGCAGTACTTC
TRBV7-9	once	13	NA	TRBJ1-5	CASSGEANQPQHF	TGTGCCAGCAGCGGCGAAGCGAATCAGCCCCAGCATTTT
TRBV7-8	once	17	NA	TRBJ2-2	CASSQGRGTANTGELFF	TGTGCCAGCAGCCAGGGGAGGGGGACAGCGAACACCGGGGAGCTGTTTTTT
TRBV28	NA	12	NA	TRBJ2-7	CAPGTFVYEQYF	TGTGCCCCCGGGACTTTCGTCTACGAGCAGTACTTC
TRBV7-9	NA	16	NA	TRBJ1-3	CASSGVNRAAGNTIYF	TGTGCCAGCAGCGGAGTGAACCGGGCCGCAGGGAACACCATATATTTT
TRBV7-6	few	14	NA	TRBJ2-5	CASSFKRGWETQYF	TGTGCCAGCAGCTTTAAAAGAGGATGGGAGACCCAGTACTTC
TRBV7-2	many	16	TRBD1	TRBJ1-3	CASSLATGGSGNTIYF	TGTGCCAGCAGCTTAGCGACAGGGGGCTCTGGAAACACCATATATTTT
TRBV11-2	many	14	TRBD1	TRBJ2-7	CASSLVDRDYEQYF	TGTGCCAGCAGCTTAGTGGACAGGGACTACGAGCAGTACTTC
TRBV6-5	NA	16	NA	TRBJ2-7	CASRTSLEGRPYEQYF	TGTGCCAGCAGGACCTCCCTAGAGGGACGTCCCTACGAGCAGTACTTC
TRBV9	NA	15	NA	TRBJ2-3	CASSVGVLETDTQYF	TGTGCCAGCAGCGTAGGGGTCCTAGAGACAGATACGCAGTATTTT
TRBV28	many	15	NA	TRBJ2-5	CASSSGGEIQETQYF	TGTGCCAGCAGTTCCGGTGGTGAAATCCAAGAGACCCAGTACTTC
TRBV14	many	15	NA	TRBJ1-2	CASSRAPITGYGYTF	TGTGCCAGCAGCCGAGCACCGATCACCGGCTATGGCTACACCTTC
TRBV7-6	NA	17	TRBD1	TRBJ1-1	CASSSRDRGRANTEAFF	TGTGCCAGCAGCTCACGGGACAGGGGGAGGGCGAACACTGAAGCTTTCTTT
TRBV24-1	NA	15	TRBD1	TRBJ1-4	CATSDPGQGNEKLFF	TGTGCCACCAGTGACCCGGGACAGGGGAATGAAAAACTGTTTTTT
TRBV6-6	NA	15	TRBD2	TRBJ2-5	CARAPGGMRQETQYF	TGTGCCAGAGCCCCCGGGGGGATGCGGCAAGAGACCCAGTACTTC
TRBV3-1	many	14	NA	TRBJ1-1	CASSFTLGDTEAFF	TGTGCCAGCAGCTTTACCCTCGGGGACACTGAAGCTTTCTTT
TRBV2	NA	14	TRBD1	TRBJ1-4	CASSADRVGEKLFF	TGTGCCAGCAGTGCGGACAGGGTAGGAGAAAAACTGTTTTTT
TRBV7-7	many	15	NA	TRBJ2-5	CASSSTRSDEATQYF	TGTGCTAGCAGCTCCACCCGATCGGATGAAGCGACCCAGTACTTC
TRBV12-3/TRBV12-4	many	15	NA	TRBJ1-2	CASTLGGGNIGGYTF	TGTGCCAGCACTCTGGGGGGGGGAAATATTGGCGGCTACACCTTC
TRBV11-1	NA	13	NA	TRBJ1-4	CASSFQGSEKLFF	TGTGCCAGCAGCTTCCAGGGGAGTGAAAAACTGTTTTTT
TRBV7-9	many	14	NA	TRBJ1-2	CASSFPGGAYGYTF	TGTGCCAGCAGCTTTCCGGGGGGCGCCTATGGCTACACCTTC
TRBV28	many	14	NA	TRBJ1-5	CASIRKPKDQPQHF	TGTGCCAGCATAAGGAAACCAAAGGATCAGCCCCAGCATTTT
TRBV5-1	NA	16	NA	TRBJ2-3	CASSFLRTPGTDTQYF	TGCGCCAGCAGCTTTTTGCGGACTCCCGGGACAGATACGCAGTATTTT
TRBV7-2	NA	16	NA	TRBJ2-7	CASSQKVGGFSYEQYF	TGTGCCAGCAGCCAAAAGGTCGGGGGATTCTCCTACGAGCAGTACTTC
TRBV7-2	many	15	NA	TRBJ2-2	CASSSGAGGTGELFF	TGTGCCAGCAGCTCAGGAGCCGGGGGAACCGGGGAGCTGTTTTTT
TRBV5-1	many	16	TRBD1	TRBJ1-1	CASTQDRGTVDTEAFF	TGCGCCAGCACGCAGGACAGGGGTACGGTGGACACTGAAGCTTTCTTT
TRBV5-8	many	15	NA	TRBJ1-2	CASSLAELTDYGYTF	TGTGCCAGCAGCTTGGCCGAGTTGACGGACTATGGCTACACCTTC
TRBV19	NA	13	NA	TRBJ1-5	CASSILLLQPQHF	TGTGCCAGTAGTATCCTACTCCTCCAGCCCCAGCATTTT
TRBV13	NA	15	NA	TRBJ1-4	CASSILYDGNEKLFF	TGTGCCAGCAGCATCCTGTATGATGGAAATGAAAAACTGTTTTTT
TRBV2	many	16	NA	TRBJ2-5	CASSEALPEGRETQYF	TGTGCCAGCAGTGAAGCGCTTCCGGAGGGACGAGAGACCCAGTACTTC